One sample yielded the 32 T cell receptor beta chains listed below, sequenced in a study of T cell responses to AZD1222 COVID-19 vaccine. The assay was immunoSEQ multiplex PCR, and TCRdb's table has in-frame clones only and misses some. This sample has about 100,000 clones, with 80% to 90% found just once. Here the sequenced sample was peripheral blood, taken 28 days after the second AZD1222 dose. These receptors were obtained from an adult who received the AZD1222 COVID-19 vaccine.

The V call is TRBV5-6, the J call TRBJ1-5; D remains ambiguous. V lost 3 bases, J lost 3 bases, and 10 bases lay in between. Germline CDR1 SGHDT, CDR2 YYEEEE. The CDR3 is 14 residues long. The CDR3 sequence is CASSSWSFNQPQHF. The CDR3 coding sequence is TGTGCCAGCAGCTCGTGGAGTTTCAATCAGCCCCAGCATTTT.

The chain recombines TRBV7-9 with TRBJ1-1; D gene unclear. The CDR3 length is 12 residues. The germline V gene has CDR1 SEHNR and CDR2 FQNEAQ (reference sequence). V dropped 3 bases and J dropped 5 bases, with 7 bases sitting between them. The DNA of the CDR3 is TGTGCCAGCAGCTTCCAGAATACTGAAGCTTTCTTT. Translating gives CASSFQNTEAFF.

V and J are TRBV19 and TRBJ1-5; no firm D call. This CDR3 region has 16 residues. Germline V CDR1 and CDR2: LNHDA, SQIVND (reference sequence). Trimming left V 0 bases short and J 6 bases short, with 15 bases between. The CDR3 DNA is TGTGCCAGTAGTATAGATCTAACCGGGGTCCGTCAGCCCCAGCATTTT. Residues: CASSIDLTGVRQPQHF.

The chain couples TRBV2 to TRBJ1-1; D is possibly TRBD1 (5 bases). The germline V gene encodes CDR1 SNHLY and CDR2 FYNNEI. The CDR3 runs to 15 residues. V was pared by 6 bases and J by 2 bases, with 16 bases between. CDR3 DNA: TGTGCCAGCAGAGCCTCCGGGACTCCAAACACTGAAGCTTTCTTT. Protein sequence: CASRASGTPNTEAFF.

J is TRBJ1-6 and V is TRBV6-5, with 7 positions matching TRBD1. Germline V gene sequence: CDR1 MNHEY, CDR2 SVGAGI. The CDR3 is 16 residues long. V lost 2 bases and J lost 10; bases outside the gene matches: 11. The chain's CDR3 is CASSYEQGLLASPLHF. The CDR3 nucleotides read TGTGCCAGCAGTTACGAACAGGGGCTCCTGGCCTCACCCCTCCACTTT.

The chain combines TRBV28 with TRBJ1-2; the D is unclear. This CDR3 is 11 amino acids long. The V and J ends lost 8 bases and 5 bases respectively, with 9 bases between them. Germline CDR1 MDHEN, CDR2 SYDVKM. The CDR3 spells CASAARYGYTF. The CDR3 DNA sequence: TGTGCCAGCGCTGCCCGGTATGGCTACACCTTC.

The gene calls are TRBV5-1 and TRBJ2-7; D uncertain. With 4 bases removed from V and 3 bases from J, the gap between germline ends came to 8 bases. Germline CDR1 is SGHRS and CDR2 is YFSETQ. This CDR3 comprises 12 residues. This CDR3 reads CASSRPGYEQYF. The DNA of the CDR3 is TGCGCCAGCAGCCGGCCGGGCTACGAGCAGTACTTC.

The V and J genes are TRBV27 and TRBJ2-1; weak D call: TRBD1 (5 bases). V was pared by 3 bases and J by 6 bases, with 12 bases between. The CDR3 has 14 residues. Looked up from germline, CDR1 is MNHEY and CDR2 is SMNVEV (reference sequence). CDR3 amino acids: CASSFGQGINEQFF. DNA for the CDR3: TGTGCCAGCAGTTTCGGCCAGGGTATCAATGAGCAGTTCTTC.

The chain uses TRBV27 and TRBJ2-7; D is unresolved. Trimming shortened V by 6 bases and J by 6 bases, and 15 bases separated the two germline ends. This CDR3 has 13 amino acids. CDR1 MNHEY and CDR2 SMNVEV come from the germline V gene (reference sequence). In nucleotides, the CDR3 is TGTGCCAGCAGCCGCCAGAAGGGTTCCGAGCAGTACTTC. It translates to CASSRQKGSEQYF.

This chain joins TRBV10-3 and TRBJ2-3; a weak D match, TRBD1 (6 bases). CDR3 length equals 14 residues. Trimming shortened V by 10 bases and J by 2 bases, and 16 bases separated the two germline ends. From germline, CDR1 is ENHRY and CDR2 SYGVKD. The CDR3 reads CATNAAGATDTQYF. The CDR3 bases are TGTGCCACCAACGCAGCAGGGGCCACAGATACGCAGTATTTT.

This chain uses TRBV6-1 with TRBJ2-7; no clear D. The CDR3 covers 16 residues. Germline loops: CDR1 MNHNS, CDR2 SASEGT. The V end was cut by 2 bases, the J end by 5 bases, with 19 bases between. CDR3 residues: CASSEIFGVLKHEQYF. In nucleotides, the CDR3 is TGTGCCAGCAGTGAAATCTTCGGAGTCCTGAAACACGAGCAGTACTTC.

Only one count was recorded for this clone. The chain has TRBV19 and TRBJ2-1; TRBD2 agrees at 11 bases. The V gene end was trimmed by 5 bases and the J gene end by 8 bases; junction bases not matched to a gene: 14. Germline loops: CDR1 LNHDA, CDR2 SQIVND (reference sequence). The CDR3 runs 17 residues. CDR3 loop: CASSYKLLAGVGYEQFF. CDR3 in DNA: TGTGCCAGTAGTTACAAATTACTAGCGGGGGTGGGTTATGAGCAGTTCTTC.

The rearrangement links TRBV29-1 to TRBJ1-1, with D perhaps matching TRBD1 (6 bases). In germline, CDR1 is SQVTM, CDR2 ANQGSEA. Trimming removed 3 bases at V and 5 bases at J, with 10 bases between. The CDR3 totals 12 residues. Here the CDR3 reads CSVDRGRTEAFF. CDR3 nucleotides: TGCAGCGTTGACAGGGGACGGACTGAAGCTTTCTTT. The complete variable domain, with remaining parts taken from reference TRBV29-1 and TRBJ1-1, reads SAVISQKPSRDICQRGTSLTIQCQVDSQVTMMFWYRQQPGQSLTLIATANQGSEATYESGFVIDKFPISRPNLTFSTLTVSNMSPEDSSIYLCSVDRGRTEAFFGQGTRLTVV.

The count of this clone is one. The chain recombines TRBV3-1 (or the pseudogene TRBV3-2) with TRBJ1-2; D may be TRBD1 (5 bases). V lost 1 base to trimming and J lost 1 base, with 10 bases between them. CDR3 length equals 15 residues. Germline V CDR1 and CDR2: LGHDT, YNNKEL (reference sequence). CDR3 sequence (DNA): TGTGCCAGCAGCCAAGGGGAGGGGCTTAACTATGGCTACACCTTC. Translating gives CASSQGEGLNYGYTF.

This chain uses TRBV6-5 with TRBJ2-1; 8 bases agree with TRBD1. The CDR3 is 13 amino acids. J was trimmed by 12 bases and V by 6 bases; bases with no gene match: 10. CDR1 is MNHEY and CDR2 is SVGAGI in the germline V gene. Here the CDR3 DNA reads TGTGCCAGCAGACCTTCGGCAGGGGGCTGGCAGTTCTTC. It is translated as CASRPSAGGWQFF.

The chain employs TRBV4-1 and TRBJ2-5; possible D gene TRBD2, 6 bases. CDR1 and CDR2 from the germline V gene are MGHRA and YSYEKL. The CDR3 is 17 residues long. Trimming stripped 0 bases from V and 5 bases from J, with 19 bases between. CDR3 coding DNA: TGCGCCAGCAGCCAAGACCCCCTTGGAGGGTTGGGGGAGACCCAGTACTTC. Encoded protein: CASSQDPLGGLGETQYF.

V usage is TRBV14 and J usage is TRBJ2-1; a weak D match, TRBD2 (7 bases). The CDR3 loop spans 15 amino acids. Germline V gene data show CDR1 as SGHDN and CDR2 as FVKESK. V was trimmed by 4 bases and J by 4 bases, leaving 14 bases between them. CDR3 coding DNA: TGTGCCAGCAGCCCCCGGGGGGCTCTATACAATGAGCAGTTCTTC. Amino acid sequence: CASSPRGALYNEQFF.

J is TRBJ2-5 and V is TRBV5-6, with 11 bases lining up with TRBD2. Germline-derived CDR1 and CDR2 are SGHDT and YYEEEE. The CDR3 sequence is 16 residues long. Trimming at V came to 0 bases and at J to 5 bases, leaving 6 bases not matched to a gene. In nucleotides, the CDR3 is TGTGCCAGCAGCTTGGTACTAGCGGGAGTCGGGGAGACCCAGTACTTC. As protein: CASSLVLAGVGETQYF.

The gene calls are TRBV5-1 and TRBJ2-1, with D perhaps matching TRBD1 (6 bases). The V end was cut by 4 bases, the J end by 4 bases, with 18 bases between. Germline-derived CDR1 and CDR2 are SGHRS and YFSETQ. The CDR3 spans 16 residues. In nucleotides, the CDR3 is TGCGCCAGCAGCCTTGGGGTAGTGGGGGCTTACAATGAGCAGTTCTTC. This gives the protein CASSLGVVGAYNEQFF.

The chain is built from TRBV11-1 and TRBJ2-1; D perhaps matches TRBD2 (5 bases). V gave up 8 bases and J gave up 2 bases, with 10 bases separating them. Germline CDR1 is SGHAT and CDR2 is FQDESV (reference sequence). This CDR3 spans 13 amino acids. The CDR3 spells CASSGVTYNEQFF. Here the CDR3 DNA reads TGTGCCAGCTCCGGGGTTACCTACAATGAGCAGTTCTTC. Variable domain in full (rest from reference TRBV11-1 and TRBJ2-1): EAEVAQSPRYKITEKSQAVAFWCDPISGHATLYWYRQILGQGPELLVQFQDESVVDDSQLPKDRFSAERLKGVDSTLKIQPAELGDSAMYLCASSGVTYNEQFFGPGTRLTVL.

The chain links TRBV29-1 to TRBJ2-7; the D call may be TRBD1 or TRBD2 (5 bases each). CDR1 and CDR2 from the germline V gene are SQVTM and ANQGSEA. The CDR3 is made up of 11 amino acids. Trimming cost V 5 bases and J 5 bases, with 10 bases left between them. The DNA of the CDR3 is TGCAGCGTTTCGGGGCTGGACGAGCAGTACTTC. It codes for CSVSGLDEQYF.

CDR3 nucleotide sequence: TGTGCCAGCAGCTTAACTAGCGGGAGAAACAATGAGCAGTTCTTC. Protein product: CASSLTSGRNNEQFF. The rearrangement uses TRBV7-2 and TRBJ2-1, with 11 bases fitting TRBD2. The V segment lost 2 bases and the J segment 5 bases; nucleotides outside the gene matches: 2. The CDR3 has 15 residues. Germline CDR1 reads SGHTA; CDR2 reads FQGNSA. The variable domain in full, with the rest retrieved from reference TRBV7-2 and TRBJ2-1, is GAGVSQSPSNKVTEKGKDVELRCDPISGHTALYWYRQSLGQGLEFLIYFQGNSAPDKSGLPSDRFSAERTGGSVSTLTIQRTQQEDSAVYLCASSLTSGRNNEQFFGPGTRLTVL.

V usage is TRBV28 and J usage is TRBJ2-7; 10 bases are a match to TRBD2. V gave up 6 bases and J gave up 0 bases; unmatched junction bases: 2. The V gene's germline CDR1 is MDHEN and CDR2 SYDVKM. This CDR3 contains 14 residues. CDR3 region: CASSGLADSYEQYF. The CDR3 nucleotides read TGTGCCAGCAGCGGACTAGCGGACTCCTACGAGCAGTACTTC. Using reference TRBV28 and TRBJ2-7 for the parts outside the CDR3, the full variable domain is DVKVTQSSRYLVKRTGEKVFLECVQDMDHENMFWYRQDPGLGLRLIYFSYDVKMKEKGDIPEGYSVSREKKERFSLILESASTNQTSMYLCASSGLADSYEQYFGPGTRLTVT.

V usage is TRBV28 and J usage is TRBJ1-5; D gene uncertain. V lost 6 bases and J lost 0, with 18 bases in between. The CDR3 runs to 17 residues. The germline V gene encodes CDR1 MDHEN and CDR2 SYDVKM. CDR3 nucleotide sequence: TGTGCCAGCAGCCCTCCCCGACGGAATTATAGCAATCAGCCCCAGCATTTT. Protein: CASSPPRRNYSNQPQHF. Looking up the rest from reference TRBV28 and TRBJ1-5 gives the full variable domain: DVKVTQSSRYLVKRTGEKVFLECVQDMDHENMFWYRQDPGLGLRLIYFSYDVKMKEKGDIPEGYSVSREKKERFSLILESASTNQTSMYLCASSPPRRNYSNQPQHFGDGTRLSIL.

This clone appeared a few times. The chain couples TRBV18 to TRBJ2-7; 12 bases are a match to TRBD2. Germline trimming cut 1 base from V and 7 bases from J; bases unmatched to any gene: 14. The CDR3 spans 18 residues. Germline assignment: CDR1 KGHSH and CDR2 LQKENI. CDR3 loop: CASSPRTGRLAGVREQYF. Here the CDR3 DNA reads TGTGCCAGCTCACCACGGACAGGGCGACTAGCGGGAGTGAGGGAGCAGTACTTC.

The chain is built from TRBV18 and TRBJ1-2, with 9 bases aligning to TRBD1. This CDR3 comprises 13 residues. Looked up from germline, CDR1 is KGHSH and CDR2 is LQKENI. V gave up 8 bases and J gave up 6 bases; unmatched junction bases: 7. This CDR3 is CASEKGQGDGYTF. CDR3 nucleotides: TGTGCCAGCGAAAAGGGACAGGGTGATGGCTACACCTTC.

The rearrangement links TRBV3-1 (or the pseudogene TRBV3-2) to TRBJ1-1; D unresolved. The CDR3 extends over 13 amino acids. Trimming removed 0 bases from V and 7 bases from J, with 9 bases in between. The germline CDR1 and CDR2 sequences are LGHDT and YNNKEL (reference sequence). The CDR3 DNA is TGTGCCAGCAGCCAAGATAGGGTAAATGAAGCTTTCTTT. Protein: CASSQDRVNEAFF.

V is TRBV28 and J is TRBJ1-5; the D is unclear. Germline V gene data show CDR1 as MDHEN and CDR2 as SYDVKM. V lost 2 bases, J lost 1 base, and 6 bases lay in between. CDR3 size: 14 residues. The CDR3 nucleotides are TGTGCCAGCAGTTTAACTCCGAGCAATCAGCCCCAGCATTTT. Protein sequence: CASSLTPSNQPQHF.

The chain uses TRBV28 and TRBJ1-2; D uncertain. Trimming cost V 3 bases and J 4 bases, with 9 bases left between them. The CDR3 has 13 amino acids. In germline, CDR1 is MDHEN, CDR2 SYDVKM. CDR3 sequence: CASSFGKRYGYTF. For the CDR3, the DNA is TGTGCCAGCAGTTTTGGCAAACGCTATGGCTACACCTTC.

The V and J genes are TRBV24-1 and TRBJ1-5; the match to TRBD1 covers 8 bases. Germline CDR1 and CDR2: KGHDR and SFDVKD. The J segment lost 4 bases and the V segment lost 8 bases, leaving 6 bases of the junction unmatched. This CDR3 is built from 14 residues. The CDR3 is CATKTGVFNQPQHF. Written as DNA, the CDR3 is TGTGCCACCAAGACAGGGGTTTTTAATCAGCCCCAGCATTTT.

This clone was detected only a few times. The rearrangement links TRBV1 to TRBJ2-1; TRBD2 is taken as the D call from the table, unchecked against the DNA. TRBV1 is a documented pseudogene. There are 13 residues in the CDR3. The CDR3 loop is CTSSQTRWNEQFF. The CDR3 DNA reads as TGCACCAGCAGCCAGACTAGGTGGAATGAGCAGTTCTTC.

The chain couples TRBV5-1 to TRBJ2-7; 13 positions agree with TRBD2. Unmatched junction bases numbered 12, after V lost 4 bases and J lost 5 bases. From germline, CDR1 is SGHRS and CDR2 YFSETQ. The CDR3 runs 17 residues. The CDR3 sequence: CASSIDRGLAGRDEQYF. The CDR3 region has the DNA TGCGCCAGCAGCATAGATAGGGGACTAGCGGGACGCGACGAGCAGTACTTC.